The present TCR beta chain was sequenced within a study of blood T cell repertoires in COVID-19 (dated by TCRdb to 2020 to 2021). Some background on the complete study: Collaborator samples came from the United States, Italy and Spain and covered acute and convalescent phases of COVID-19. The repertoires were released in a freely available public database intended as a resource for research on the immune response to SARS-CoV-2. The material from the prospective study consisted of cDNA or gDNA derived from T cells, B-cell-depleted T cells, or PBMCs. Where available, HLA class I and class II types were taken from metadata supplied by the sample provider and were not determined by assay-based typing. Sample metadata almost always included a de-identified subject ID, COVID-19 status, age in years and sex. Subjects who had been exposed to COVID-19, were actively infected with it, or had recovered from it provided the deeply sampled blood TCRbeta repertoires that made up the dataset. Samples came from the ongoing ImmuneRACE study (first 160 participants) plus 1,254 subjects from 6 global collaborators. The paper's findings and limits, for the study overall: Clinical and demographic metadata were provided uncurated, with the amount varying by source and participant.

TCRbeta CDR3 regions were amplified from genomic DNA using the immunoSEQ Assay, a bias-controlled multiplex PCR. From the authors' description of their analysis: Nucleated cell counts per sample were estimated from amplification of reference gene primers within the assay. To quantify the absolute abundance of each unique TCRbeta CDR3 rearrangement, sequence reads were collapsed and filtered. Productive Simpson clonality was computed per sample as the square root of Simpson's diversity index over productive rearrangements. TCRdb mirrors the immuneACCESS table, restricted to in-frame sequences. Some clones are absent from its copies; in checked studies, under half trace to an unresolved V gene, and the reason for the others is unknown. V and J calls plus clone size are reproduced from that table; the DNA served to infer D and trimming. The sample table lists roughly 110,000 clones, about 87% of them with a count of one. 6.8% of the sample goes to the ten largest clones.

V is pruned by 2 bases and J by 8 bases, leaving 7 bases of the junction without a gene match. Reading the germline V gene (reference sequence) gives CDR1 GTSNPN and CDR2 SVGIG. The CDR3 spans 14 residues, from the cysteine through the phenylalanine. Only the CDR3 part of the read is kept: 42 bases, read in frame from the first base. Whole blood was collected in K2EDTA tubes by collaborating institutions according to the institutions' own protocols. For TCRbeta analysis, collaborator samples were shipped as frozen whole blood, as isolated PBMCs, or as DNA extracted from either sample type. For this clone: Its antigen is not yet known. No qualities accompany the bases; no much larger clone lies one base away.

In this chain, TRBV30 is recombined with TRBJ1-2, with 11 bases aligning to TRBD1. Sequencing was carried out using peripheral blood. The TCR comes from a man aged 45-65 years with active or convalescent COVID-19. The CDR3 region has the sequence CAWSRGQGVSGYTF. The sequenced DNA is TGTGCCTGGAGTAGGGGACAGGGGGTCTCCGGCTACACCTTC.